This T cell receptor beta chain is from a study of blood T cells in healthy people across ages. CDR1 is LGHDT and CDR2 is YNNKEL in the germline V gene (reference sequence). Trimming removed 2 bases from V and 4 bases from J, with 16 bases in between. There are 16 residues in the CDR3. Alongside a J-beta primer mix, a sample-barcoded 5' primer served in a second PCR lasting roughly 6 to 11 cycles. From the 5' RACE reads, TCRdb called clonotypes with MiXCR, one entry per CDR3 protein. Here the sample spans about 1.5 million distinct CDR3 sequences, roughly two fifths being singletons. The sample holds many counts of this clonotype.

The specimen sequenced was blood. The TCR comes from a woman under 30 in good health. This chain connects TRBV3-1 to TRBJ2-3; D is uncertain. The CDR3 nucleotides read TGTGCCAGCAGCCAATTCCTACGGGCGGCCCCAGATACGCAGTATTTT. It encodes CASSQFLRAAPDTQYF.